This record covers a single T cell receptor (beta chain). Its target is unknown. The data were obtained in a study of T cells in localized non-small cell lung cancer. Repertoires were generated with immunoSEQ multiplex PCR, while TCRdb's copy carries only in-frame clones and drops some. This sample has under 3,500 clones, with about a quarter found just once. CDR3 size: 17 residues. Study findings and constraints: When the top 100 tumor clones were examined, a median approximately 59 of them also appeared in the adjacent lung, which was paired and uninvolved. Patients showing higher blood T cell density tended to see longer overall survival. Exceeding tumor, uninvolved adjacent lung had the highest T cell clonality.

Adjacent lung tissue lacking atypia was obtained at a distance of at least 2 cm from the tumor margin. The gene calls are TRBV1 and TRBJ2-5; the D call of TRBD2 is as the table states it, not checked on the DNA. TRBV1 counts as a pseudogene. This receptor was obtained from a man between 40 and 69 years old with stage I lung adenocarcinoma. This specimen was normal lung tissue next to the tumor, taken before any cancer treatment. The CDR3 region has the DNA TGCGCCAGCAGCCCTAACCCTCCGGGACTCTCGGGGGAGACCCAGTACTTC. It yields the protein CASSPNPPGLSGETQYF.